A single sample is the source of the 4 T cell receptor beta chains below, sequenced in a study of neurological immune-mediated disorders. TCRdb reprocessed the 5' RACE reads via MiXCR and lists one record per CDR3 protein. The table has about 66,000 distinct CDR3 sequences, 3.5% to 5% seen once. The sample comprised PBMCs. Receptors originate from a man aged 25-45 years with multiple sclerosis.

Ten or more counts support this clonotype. CDR3 DNA: TGTGCCAGCAGCCTTCAGGGATTAGAATACGAGCAGTACTTC. Amino acids: CASSLQGLEYEQYF. The chain is built from TRBV4-2 and TRBJ2-7; D may be TRBD1 (5 bases). This CDR3 is 14 amino acids long. V was trimmed by 4 bases and J by 4 bases, leaving 14 bases between them. The V gene's germline CDR1 is LGHNA and CDR2 YNFKEQ.

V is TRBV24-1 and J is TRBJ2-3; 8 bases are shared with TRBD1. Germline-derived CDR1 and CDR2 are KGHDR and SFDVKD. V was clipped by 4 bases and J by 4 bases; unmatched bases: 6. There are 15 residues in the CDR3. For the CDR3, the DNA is TGTGCCACCAGTGAGGCAGGGGGCTTCGCAGATACGCAGTATTTT. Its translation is CATSEAGGFADTQYF.

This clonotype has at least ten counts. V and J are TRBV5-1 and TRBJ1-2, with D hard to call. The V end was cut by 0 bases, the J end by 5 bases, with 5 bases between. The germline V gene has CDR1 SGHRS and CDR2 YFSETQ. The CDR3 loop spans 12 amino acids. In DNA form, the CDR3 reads TGCGCCAGCAGCTTGGACAAATATGGCTACACCTTC. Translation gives CASSLDKYGYTF.

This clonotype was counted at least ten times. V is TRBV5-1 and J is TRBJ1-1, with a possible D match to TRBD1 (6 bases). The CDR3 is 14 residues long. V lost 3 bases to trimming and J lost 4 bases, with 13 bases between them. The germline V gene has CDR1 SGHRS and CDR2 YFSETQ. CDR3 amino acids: CASSYTRGFTEAFF. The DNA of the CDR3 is TGCGCCAGCAGCTACACAAGGGGGTTCACTGAAGCTTTCTTT.